This passage covers 26 T cell receptor beta chains from one sample sequenced in a study of T cell repertoires in cytomegalovirus infection. These TCRs are of unknown antigen specificity. One entry per CDR3 protein results from TCRdb running MiXCR on the reads. The table shows 830,000 or so distinct CDR3 sequences, with approximately 32% occurring only once. Here the sequenced sample was cultured CD8+ T cells from PBMCs, taken from culture after CMV antigen stimulation. The receptors were sampled from a human donor in good health (CMV status not recorded). Some clones in this sample may be carry-over from other donors' samples.

V usage is TRBV13 and J usage is TRBJ1-2; perhaps TRBD1 as D (6 bases). The CDR3 is 15 residues long. The germline CDR1 and CDR2 sequences are PRHDT and FYEKMQ (reference sequence). V was pared by 5 bases and J by 2 bases, with 15 bases between. The CDR3 coding sequence is TGTGCCAGCAGCCCAGGGCGGGGGGGCAACTATGGCTACACCTTC. Encoded protein: CASSPGRGGNYGYTF. Together with reference TRBV13 and TRBJ1-2, the CDR3 gives the full variable domain: AAGVIQSPRHLIKEKRETATLKCYPIPRHDTVYWYQQGPGQDPQFLISFYEKMQSDKGSIPDRFSAQQFSDYHSELNMSSLELGDSALYFCASSPGRGGNYGYTFGSGTRLTVV.

The chain employs TRBV29-1 and TRBJ2-1, with 7 nucleotides matching TRBD2. J lost 6 bases, V lost 4 bases, and 12 bases had no gene match. The CDR3 has 15 residues. Germline CDR1 and CDR2: SQVTM and ANQGSEA. The CDR3 DNA follows: TGCAGCGTTGTTTTCGTGGGGGGGGATTCCAATGAGCAGTTCTTC. Translation gives CSVVFVGGDSNEQFF.

The chain links TRBV7-9 to TRBJ1-3, with TRBD1 matching 8 bases. This CDR3 comprises 16 residues. The ends lost 4 bases at V and 0 bases at J; junction bases unmatched: 5. Germline values: CDR1 SEHNR, CDR2 FQNEAQ (reference sequence). The CDR3 loop is CASSSTGVSSGNTIYF. The DNA for the CDR3 is TGTGCCAGCAGCTCGACAGGGGTCAGCTCTGGAAACACCATATATTTT. The variable domain in full, with the rest retrieved from reference TRBV7-9 and TRBJ1-3, is DTGVSQNPRHKITKRGQNVTFRCDPISEHNRLYWYRQTLGQGPEFLTYFQNEAQLEKSRLLSDRFSAERPKGSFSTLEIQRTEQGDSAMYLCASSSTGVSSGNTIYFGEGSWLTVV.

The chain employs TRBV27 and TRBJ2-1, with D perhaps given as TRBD1 or TRBD2 (5 bases each). This CDR3 has 13 amino acids. Germline V lookup: CDR1 MNHEY, CDR2 SMNVEV (reference sequence). Trimming left V 3 bases short and J 9 bases short, with 12 bases between. In DNA, the CDR3 is TGTGCCAGCAGTTTGGGACCCCTCGGTGAGCAGTTCTTC. Translated: CASSLGPLGEQFF.

V gene TRBV4-1 combines with J gene TRBJ2-3, with 9 bases aligning to TRBD2. CDR3 length: 14 amino acids. The ends lost 0 bases at V and 9 bases at J; junction bases unmatched: 4. Germline values: CDR1 MGHRA, CDR2 YSYEKL. The CDR3 bases are TGCGCCAGCAGCCAAGATGGGACTAGCCCGACGCAGTATTTT. Its translation is CASSQDGTSPTQYF.

This clonotype occurred many times. The chain combines TRBV7-8 with TRBJ1-5, with D uncertain. Trimming stripped 5 bases from V and 0 bases from J, with 17 bases between. Germline CDR1 reads SGHVS; CDR2 reads FQNEAQ. CDR3 length: 17 amino acids. CDR3 protein: CASSADTGPYSNQPQHF. For the CDR3, the DNA is TGTGCCAGCAGCGCCGACACCGGGCCTTATAGCAATCAGCCCCAGCATTTT. Supplemented by reference TRBV7-8 and TRBJ1-5, the full variable domain reads GAGVSQSPRYKVAKRGQDVALRCDPISGHVSLFWYQQALGQGPEFLTYFQNEAQLDKSGLPSDRFFAERPEGSVSTLKIQRTQQEDSAVYLCASSADTGPYSNQPQHFGDGTRLSIL.

This chain links TRBV7-9 with TRBJ1-2, with a tentative D call TRBD1 (5 bases). V shed 6 bases and J shed 4 bases, with 18 bases lying between them. CDR1 and CDR2 (germline): SEHNR, FQNEAQ (reference sequence). This CDR3 is built from 15 residues. The CDR3 DNA reads as TGTGCCAGCAGTTCCGGTGAGGGGCCCGTCTATGGCTACACCTTC. Translating gives CASSSGEGPVYGYTF. Combining the CDR3 with reference TRBV7-9 and TRBJ1-2 gives the whole variable domain DTGVSQNPRHKITKRGQNVTFRCDPISEHNRLYWYRQTLGQGPEFLTYFQNEAQLEKSRLLSDRFSAERPKGSFSTLEIQRTEQGDSAMYLCASSSGEGPVYGYTFGSGTRLTVV.

CDR3 protein: CASSFEEEDYGYTF. In DNA, the CDR3 is TGTGCCAGCAGCTTCGAGGAGGAAGACTATGGCTACACCTTC. J is TRBJ1-2 and V is TRBV7-2; no clear D. Deletions cut 3 bases from V and 3 bases from J, with 11 bases between. The CDR3 totals 14 residues. Germline assignment: CDR1 SGHTA and CDR2 FQGNSA.

This clonotype has a handful of counts. The chain is built from TRBV20-1 and TRBJ2-1; D remains ambiguous. The CDR3 is 14 residues long. The ends were cut back, 0 bases at V and 1 base at J, with 7 bases in the middle. Germline CDR1 and CDR2: DFQATT and SNEGSKA (reference sequence). The CDR3: CSARDRTSYNEQFF. The CDR3 DNA reads TGCAGTGCTAGAGACCGCACTTCCTACAATGAGCAGTTCTTC.

This chain joins TRBV5-1 and TRBJ2-3; TRBD2 matches at 9 bases. Germline assignment: CDR1 SGHRS and CDR2 YFSETQ. The CDR3 loop spans 17 amino acids. V dropped 1 base and J dropped 1; count of bases not matched to a gene: 7. The CDR3 DNA reads TGCGCCAGCAGCTTGCGGTCTAGCGGGACCCGCACAGATACGCAGTATTTT. Its protein is CASSLRSSGTRTDTQYF.

On this clonotype itself: Sequence at one end of the junction differs from germline and may be a read error. This chain joins TRBV7-6 and TRBJ2-2; TRBD1 is a possible D gene (7 bases). Looked up from germline, CDR1 is SGHVS and CDR2 is FNYEAQ. The CDR3 spans 15 residues. The CDR3 reads CASSLGGGVTGELFF. CDR3 nucleotides: TGTGCTAGCAGCTTAGGAGGGGGCGTCACCGGGGAGCTGTTTTTT.

CDR3 loop: CASSQLGAVSQGYTF. In DNA, the CDR3 is TGTGCCAGCAGCCAACTGGGGGCGGTTAGTCAAGGCTACACCTTC. The chain recombines TRBV5-4 with TRBJ1-2, with TRBD1 as a possible D gene (6 bases). Between the trimmed V and J ends, which lost 4 bases and 8 bases, there was a span of 21 bases. This CDR3 spans 15 amino acids. From germline, CDR1 is SGHNT and CDR2 YYREEE (reference sequence). The full variable domain, rest sourced from reference TRBV5-4 and TRBJ1-2, is ETGVTQSPTHLIKTRGQQVTLRCSSQSGHNTVSWYQQALGQGPQFIFQYYREEENGRGNFPPRFSGLQFPNYSSELNVNALELDDSALYLCASSQLGAVSQGYTFGSGTRLTVV.

This clonotype has a count of ten or more. This chain uses TRBV5-6 with TRBJ2-7; 13 positions agree with TRBD2. The germline V gene has CDR1 SGHDT and CDR2 YYEEEE. Unmatched junction bases numbered 7, after V lost 5 bases and J lost 5 bases. The CDR3 has 15 residues. CDR3 amino acids: CASRSGLAGFNEQYV. The CDR3 DNA sequence: TGTGCCAGCAGATCGGGACTAGCGGGGTTTAACGAGCAGTACGTC.

The chain has TRBV6-5 and TRBJ2-2, with TRBD1 as a possible D gene (6 bases). The CDR3 is 14 amino acids. The V gene lost 2 bases and the J gene lost 8 bases, with 12 bases spanning the gap. The germline V gene has CDR1 MNHEY and CDR2 SVGAGI. The chain's CDR3 is CASSYGGGPGELFF. In DNA form, the CDR3 reads TGTGCCAGCAGTTACGGGGGCGGGCCGGGGGAGCTGTTTTTT.

This clonotype was seen repeatedly, ten times or more. The chain has TRBV7-3 and TRBJ2-2, with 7 nucleotides matching TRBD2. The germline CDR1 and CDR2 sequences are SGHTA and FQGTGA. The CDR3 is made up of 15 amino acids. Trimming cost V 5 bases and J 4 bases; bases outside gene matches: 7. CDR3 region: CASSPSGGRTGELFF. CDR3 coding DNA: TGTGCCAGCAGCCCTTCGGGGGGACGCACCGGGGAGCTGTTTTTT.

The count of this clonotype is one. This may come from a read error, since a much larger clone is one base off. V is TRBV12-3 or TRBV12-4 and J is TRBJ2-3; no clear D. The CDR3 length is 13 residues. As DNA, the CDR3 is TGTGTCAGCAGCGTTACTAGCACAGATACGCAGTATTTT. Protein sequence: CVSSVTSTDTQYF.

The rearrangement joins TRBV27 to TRBJ1-5; D possibly corresponds to TRBD1 (5 bases). The germline V gene encodes CDR1 MNHEY and CDR2 SMNVEV (reference sequence). The CDR3 length is 15 residues. Trimming removed 1 base at V and 4 bases at J, with 11 bases between. In nucleotides, the CDR3 is TGTGCCAGCAGTTTATGGTCGGGGGTAAATCAGCCCCAGCATTTT. Translation: CASSLWSGVNQPQHF.

A few counts support this clonotype. This chain joins TRBV27 and TRBJ1-2; D unresolved. The CDR3 consists of 15 residues. Germline V CDR1 and CDR2: MNHEY, SMNVEV (reference sequence). V lost 8 bases, J lost 5 bases, and 21 bases lay in between. CDR3 loop: CASSLWGPGWYGYTF. The CDR3 region has the DNA TGTGCCAGCTCCCTATGGGGTCCCGGATGGTATGGCTACACCTTC.

This clonotype was found a few times. The rearrangement uses TRBV28 and TRBJ1-1, with a weak D call TRBD1 (6 bases). This CDR3 region has 15 residues. Trimming removed 10 bases at V and 2 bases at J, with 20 bases between. The V gene's germline CDR1 is MDHEN and CDR2 SYDVKM. The CDR3 loop reads CAIASPLDRNTEAFF. DNA of the CDR3: TGTGCCATCGCCAGCCCACTGGACAGAAACACTGAAGCTTTCTTT.

This clonotype was seen a handful of times. The V call is TRBV28, the J call TRBJ2-4, with D perhaps matching TRBD1 or TRBD2 (7 bases each). Per the germline V gene, CDR1 is MDHEN and CDR2 is SYDVKM. The V and J ends lost 6 bases and 8 bases respectively, with 17 bases between them. The CDR3 has 14 amino acids. This CDR3 reads CASRQTGREDIQYF. Here the CDR3 DNA reads TGTGCCAGCAGACAGACAGGGAGGGAGGACATTCAGTACTTC.

This clonotype was seen only a few times. The CDR3 sequence is CATSSEGDTQYF. CDR3 DNA sequence: TGTGCCACCAGCTCGGAGGGGGATACGCAGTATTTT. This rearrangement joins TRBV15 to TRBJ2-3; tentative D call: TRBD2 (6 bases). This CDR3 is built from 12 residues. The germline CDR1 and CDR2 sequences are LNHNV and YYDKDF (reference sequence). Deletions cut 5 bases from V and 6 bases from J, with 9 bases between. Using reference TRBV15 and TRBJ2-3 for the parts outside the CDR3, the full variable domain is DAMVIQNPRYQVTQFGKPVTLSCSQTLNHNVMYWYQQKSSQAPKLLFHYYDKDFNNEADTPDNFQSRRPNTSFCFLDIRSPGLGDTAMYLCATSSEGDTQYFGPGTRLTVL.

This clonotype was seen a handful of times. The J gene is TRBJ2-7, the V gene TRBV7-6; D is possibly TRBD1 (6 bases). CDR1 is SGHVS, CDR2 FNYEAQ, per germline. Trimming removed 5 bases from V and 0 bases from J, with 11 bases in between. The CDR3 has 14 residues. CDR3 nucleotides: TGTGCCAGCAGCAATTCAGGGGACTCCTACGAGCAGTACTTC. It encodes CASSNSGDSYEQYF.

This clonotype was counted once. CDR3 sequence: CASSFRGAYNEQFF. CDR3 nucleotides: TGTGCCAGCAGTTTCCGGGGAGCCTACAATGAGCAGTTCTTC. This rearrangement joins TRBV28 to TRBJ2-1; possible D gene TRBD2, 5 bases. The V gene lost 3 bases and the J gene lost 2 bases, with 8 bases spanning the gap. Germline V gives CDR1 MDHEN, CDR2 SYDVKM. This CDR3 comprises 14 residues.

The CDR3 loop reads CASSSMRGDRDNEQFF. DNA for the CDR3: TGCGCCAGCAGCTCCATGCGGGGGGACCGAGACAATGAGCAGTTCTTC. The rearrangement joins TRBV5-1 to TRBJ2-1; 8 bases are shared with TRBD2. Germline V gene data show CDR1 as SGHRS and CDR2 as YFSETQ. This CDR3 spans 16 amino acids. J lost 5 bases, V lost 3 bases, and 10 bases had no gene match.

This clonotype was seen more than once but under ten times. This chain uses TRBV24-1 with TRBJ2-1, with 7 bases lining up with TRBD1. Looked up from germline, CDR1 is KGHDR and CDR2 is SFDVKD. CDR3 length equals 13 residues. Trimming at V came to 3 bases and at J to 12 bases, leaving 7 bases not matched to a gene. For the CDR3, the DNA is TGTGCCACCAGTGATCGGACAGGATCTGTGCAGTTCTTC. The encoded protein is CATSDRTGSVQFF.

This clonotype was recorded a few times. The rearrangement joins TRBV20-1 to TRBJ1-3; 10 bases fit TRBD1. Germline trimming cut 3 bases from V and 4 bases from J; bases unmatched to any gene: 9. The germline V gene has CDR1 DFQATT and CDR2 SNEGSKA (reference sequence). The CDR3 extends over 16 amino acids. CDR3 sequence reads: CSARFPGTGEGNTIYF. The DNA for the CDR3 is TGCAGTGCTAGGTTTCCCGGGACAGGGGAAGGAAACACCATATATTTT.